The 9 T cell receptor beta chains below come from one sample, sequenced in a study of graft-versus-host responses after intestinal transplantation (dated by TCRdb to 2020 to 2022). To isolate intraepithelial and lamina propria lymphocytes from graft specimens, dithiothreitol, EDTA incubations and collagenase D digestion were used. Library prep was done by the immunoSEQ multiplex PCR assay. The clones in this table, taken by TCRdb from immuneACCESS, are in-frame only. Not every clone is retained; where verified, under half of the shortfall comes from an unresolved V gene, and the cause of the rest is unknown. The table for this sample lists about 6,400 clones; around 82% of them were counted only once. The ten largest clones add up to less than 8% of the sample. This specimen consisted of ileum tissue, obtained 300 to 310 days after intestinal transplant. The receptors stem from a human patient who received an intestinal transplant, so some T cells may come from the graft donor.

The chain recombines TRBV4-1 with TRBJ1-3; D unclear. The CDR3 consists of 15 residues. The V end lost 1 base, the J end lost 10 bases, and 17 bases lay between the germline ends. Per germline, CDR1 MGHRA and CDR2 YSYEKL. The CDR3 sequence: CASSQVKGPLRTIYF. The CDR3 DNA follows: TGCGCCAGCAGCCAAGTGAAGGGCCCTCTCCGGACCATATATTTT.

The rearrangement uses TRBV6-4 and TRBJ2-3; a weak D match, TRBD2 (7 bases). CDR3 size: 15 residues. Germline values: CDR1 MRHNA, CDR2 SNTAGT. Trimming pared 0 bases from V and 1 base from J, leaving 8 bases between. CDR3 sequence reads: CASSDSGGRTDTQYF. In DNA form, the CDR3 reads TGTGCCAGCAGTGACTCGGGGGGGCGCACAGATACGCAGTATTTT.

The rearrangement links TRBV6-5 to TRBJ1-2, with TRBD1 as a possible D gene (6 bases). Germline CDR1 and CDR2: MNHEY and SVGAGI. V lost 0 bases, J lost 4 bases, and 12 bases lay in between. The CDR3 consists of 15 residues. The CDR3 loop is CASSYSLQGSYGYTF. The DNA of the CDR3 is TGTGCCAGCAGTTACTCATTACAGGGTTCCTATGGCTACACCTTC.

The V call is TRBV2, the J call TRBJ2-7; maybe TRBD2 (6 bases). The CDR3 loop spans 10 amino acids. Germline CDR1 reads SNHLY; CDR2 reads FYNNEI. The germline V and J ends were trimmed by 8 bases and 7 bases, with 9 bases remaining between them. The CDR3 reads CASVAGEQYF. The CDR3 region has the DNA TGTGCCAGCGTGGCGGGGGAGCAGTACTTC. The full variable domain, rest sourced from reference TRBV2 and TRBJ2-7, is EPEVTQTPSHQVTQMGQEVILRCVPISNHLYFYWYRQILGQKVEFLVSFYNNEISEKSEIFDDQFSVERPDGSNFTLKIRSTKLEDSAMYFCASVAGEQYFGPGTRLTVT.

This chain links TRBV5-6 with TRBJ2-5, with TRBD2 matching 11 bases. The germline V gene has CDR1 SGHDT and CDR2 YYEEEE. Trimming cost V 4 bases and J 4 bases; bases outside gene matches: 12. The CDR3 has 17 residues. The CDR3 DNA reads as TGTGCCAGCAGCGTTCTCGACCTGACTAGCGGGGTAGAGACCCAGTACTTC. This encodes CASSVLDLTSGVETQYF.

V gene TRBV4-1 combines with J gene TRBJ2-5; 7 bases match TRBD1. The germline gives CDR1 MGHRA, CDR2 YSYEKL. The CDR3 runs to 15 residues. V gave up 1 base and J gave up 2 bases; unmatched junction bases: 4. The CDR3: CASSQVDREQETQYF. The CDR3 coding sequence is TGCGCCAGCAGCCAAGTCGACAGGGAGCAAGAGACCCAGTACTTC.

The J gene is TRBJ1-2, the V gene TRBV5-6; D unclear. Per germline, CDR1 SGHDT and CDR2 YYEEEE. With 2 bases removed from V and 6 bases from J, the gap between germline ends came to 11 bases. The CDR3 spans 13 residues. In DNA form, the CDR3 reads TGTGCCAGCAGCTTAAATAGACCAAATGGCTACACCTTC. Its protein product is CASSLNRPNGYTF.

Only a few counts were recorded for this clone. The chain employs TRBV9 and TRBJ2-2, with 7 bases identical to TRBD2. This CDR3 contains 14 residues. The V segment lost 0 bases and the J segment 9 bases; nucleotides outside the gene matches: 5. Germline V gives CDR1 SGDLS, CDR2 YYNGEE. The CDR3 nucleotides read TGTGCCAGCAGCGTAGACGGGGGGACCCGGGAGCTGTTTTTT. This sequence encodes CASSVDGGTRELFF.

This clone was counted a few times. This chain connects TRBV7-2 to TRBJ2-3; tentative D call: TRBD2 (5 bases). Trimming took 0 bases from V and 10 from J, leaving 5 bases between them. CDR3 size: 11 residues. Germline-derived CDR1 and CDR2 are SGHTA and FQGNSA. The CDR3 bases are TGTGCCAGCAGCTTAGCGGGAGCGCAGTATTTT. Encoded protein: CASSLAGAQYF.